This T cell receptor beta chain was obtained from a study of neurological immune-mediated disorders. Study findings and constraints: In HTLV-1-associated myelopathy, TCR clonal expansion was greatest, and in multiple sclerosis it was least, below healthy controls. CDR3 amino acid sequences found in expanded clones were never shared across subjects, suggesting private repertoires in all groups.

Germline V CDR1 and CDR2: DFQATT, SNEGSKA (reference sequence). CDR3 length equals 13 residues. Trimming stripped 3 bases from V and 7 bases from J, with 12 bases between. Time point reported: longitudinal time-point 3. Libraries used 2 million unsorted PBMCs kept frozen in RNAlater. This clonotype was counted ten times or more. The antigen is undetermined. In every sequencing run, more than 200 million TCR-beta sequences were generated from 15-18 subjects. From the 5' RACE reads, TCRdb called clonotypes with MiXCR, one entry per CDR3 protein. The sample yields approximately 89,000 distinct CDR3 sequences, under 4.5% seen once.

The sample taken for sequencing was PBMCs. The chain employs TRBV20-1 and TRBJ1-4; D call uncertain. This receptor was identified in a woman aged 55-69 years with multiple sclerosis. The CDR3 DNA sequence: TGCAGTGCTAGTCGTGGCTTTGGTGAAAAACTGTTTTTT. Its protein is CSASRGFGEKLFF.